Listed below are T cell receptor beta chains from one sample, sequenced in a study of Ad26.COV2.S vaccination and SARS-CoV-2 variants. Sequenced by immunoSEQ multiplex PCR; TCRdb stores in-frame clones only, minus some. The table has about 400,000 clones, roughly 90% seen once; the top ten hold about 4%. Material: peripheral blood, obtained in a trial of Ad26.COV2.S vaccine versus placebo. These receptors originate from a person between 18 and 59 years old who received the Ad26.COV2.S COVID-19 vaccine or a placebo. CDR3s include the opening cysteine and the closing phenylalanine or tryptophan. A D gene is named only where the DNA matches it firmly. Size is omitted from some rows. Given values are once, few, many or a class for expanded clones.

clone_size	j_call	v_call	d_call	cdr3_aa	cdr3_nt
.	TRBJ2-7	TRBV5-1	.	CASKLDQVVGKSYEQYF	TGCGCCAGCAAATTGGACCAGGTAGTGGGTAAATCCTACGAGCAGTACTTC
few	TRBJ2-5	TRBV7-2	.	CASSWQGGYQETQYF	TGTGCCAGCAGCTGGCAAGGGGGGTACCAAGAGACCCAGTACTTC
few	TRBJ1-5	TRBV30	TRBD1	CAWSADRGRDQPQHF	TGTGCCTGGAGTGCCGACAGGGGGCGGGATCAGCCCCAGCATTTT
once	TRBJ2-7	TRBV4-1	.	CASSQDLSGHSSPSYEQYF	TGCGCCAGCAGCCAAGATCTATCGGGACATTCCTCCCCCTCCTACGAGCAGTACTTC
.	TRBJ1-3	TRBV28	TRBD1	CASSLILTGRGGNTIYF	TGTGCCAGCAGTTTAATTCTGACAGGGCGTGGTGGGAACACCATATATTTT
.	TRBJ2-3	TRBV12-3/TRBV12-4	.	CASSLEAGTQYF	TGTGCCAGCAGTTTAGAAGCGGGTACGCAGTATTTT
.	TRBJ1-1	TRBV9	.	CASSVVVGQGSNTEAFF	TGTGCCAGCAGCGTAGTGGTCGGGCAGGGCTCGAACACTGAAGCTTTCTTT
.	TRBJ1-3	TRBV7-2	.	CASIEWPSSGNTIYF	TGTGCCAGCATTGAGTGGCCGAGCTCTGGAAACACCATATATTTT
.	TRBJ1-6	TRBV7-9	.	CASSSDGYSPLHF	TGTGCCAGCAGCTCAGACGGATATTCACCCCTCCACTTT
.	TRBJ1-1	TRBV6-2/TRBV6-3	.	CASSYLVQGTEAFF	TGTGCCAGCAGTTACCTCGTTCAGGGCACTGAAGCTTTCTTT
.	TRBJ1-2	TRBV7-2	TRBD1	CASSLTGGAIYGYTF	TGTGCCAGCAGTCTGACAGGGGGCGCGATCTATGGCTACACCTTC
.	TRBJ2-3	TRBV7-3	TRBD1	CASSPRTGGWSDTQYF	TGTGCCAGCAGCCCGAGGACAGGGGGCTGGTCAGATACGCAGTATTTT
.	TRBJ2-3	TRBV15	.	CATSRDSTDTQYF	TGTGCCACCAGCAGAGACAGCACAGATACGCAGTATTTT
.	TRBJ1-1	TRBV18	.	CASSPGNRNTEAFF	TGTGCCAGCTCACCAGGGAACCGGAACACTGAAGCTTTCTTT
.	TRBJ1-2	TRBV7-3	TRBD1	CASSLGTEFPYGYTF	TGTGCCAGCAGCTTAGGGACAGAATTTCCCTATGGCTACACCTTC
.	TRBJ2-1	TRBV27	.	CASSWGRYNEQFF	TGTGCCAGCAGTTGGGGAAGGTACAATGAGCAGTTCTTC
.	TRBJ2-7	TRBV4-1	.	CASSYTASSYEQYF	TGCGCCAGCAGCTACACCGCGTCTTCCTACGAGCAGTACTTC
.	TRBJ2-5	TRBV4-2	.	CASSQGEETQYF	TGTGCCAGCAGCCAAGGTGAAGAGACCCAGTACTTC
.	TRBJ1-5	TRBV6-1	TRBD1	CASSVSRTGIYSNQPQHF	TGTGCCAGCAGTGTGTCTCGGACAGGGATCTATAGCAATCAGCCCCAGCATTTT
once	TRBJ1-6	TRBV10-1	.	CASSELGPNSPLHF	TGCGCCAGCAGTGAACTGGGCCCTAATTCACCCCTCCACTTT
.	TRBJ2-7	TRBV30	.	CAWRDKRRTYEQYF	TGTGCCTGGAGGGACAAGCGCCGGACCTACGAGCAGTACTTC
.	TRBJ2-7	TRBV27	TRBD2	CASSLTAPPGGDSYEQYF	TGTGCCAGCAGTTTAACGGCCCCCCCCGGGGGGGATTCCTACGAGCAGTACTTC
.	TRBJ1-3	TRBV19	TRBD1	CASSGTGHSGNTIYF	TGTGCCAGTAGTGGGACAGGGCACTCTGGAAACACCATATATTTT
.	TRBJ2-1	TRBV7-2	.	CASSLGPSAGFNEQFF	TGTGCCAGCAGCTTAGGTCCCTCGGCGGGATTCAATGAGCAGTTCTTC
once	TRBJ1-2	TRBV3-1/TRBV3-2	.	CASSPRGNYGYTF	TGTGCCAGCAGCCCCCGCGGCAACTATGGCTACACCTTC
.	TRBJ1-2	TRBV4-1	.	CASSQGQVTGYTF	TGCGCCAGCAGCCAAGGACAGGTAACTGGCTACACCTTC
.	TRBJ1-1	TRBV7-2	TRBD1	CASSLGTGGAEAFF	TGTGCCAGCAGCTTAGGGACAGGGGGAGCTGAAGCTTTCTTT
.	TRBJ1-4	TRBV4-1	.	CASSPQGGLGALNEKLFF	TGCGCCAGCAGCCCTCAGGGAGGTTTGGGGGCCCTTAATGAAAAACTGTTTTTT
.	TRBJ2-2	TRBV12-5	TRBD1	CASGQHTGGHRSELFF	TGTGCTAGTGGCCAACACACAGGGGGCCACCGTTCGGAGCTGTTTTTT
.	TRBJ2-7	TRBV7-9	.	CASRHLSDGSYEQYF	TGTGCCAGCAGACATCTCTCCGACGGTTCCTACGAGCAGTACTTC
.	TRBJ2-5	TRBV7-6	.	CASSPDQETQYF	TGTGCCAGCAGCCCGGACCAAGAGACCCAGTACTTC
.	TRBJ1-6	TRBV7-9	.	CASTPSTTNSPLHF	TGTGCCAGCACCCCAAGCACGACTAATTCACCCCTCCACTTT
.	TRBJ2-1	TRBV24-1	.	CATSDWKGGLNEQFF	TGTGCCACCAGTGATTGGAAGGGGGGCCTGAATGAGCAGTTCTTC
.	TRBJ1-6	TRBV7-6	TRBD1	CASSLQGLDSPLHF	TGTGCCAGCAGCCTACAGGGGCTTGATTCACCCCTCCACTTT
.	TRBJ2-5	TRBV3-1/TRBV3-2	.	CASSQDHRVATQYF	TGTGCCAGCAGCCAAGATCATAGGGTGGCGACCCAGTACTTC
once	TRBJ2-5	TRBV7-9	TRBD2	CASSLTRTRFEETQYF	TGTGCCAGCAGCTTAACACGGACTAGATTTGAGGAGACCCAGTACTTC
.	TRBJ1-5	TRBV5-1	TRBD1	CASSSDGQGQPQHF	TGCGCCAGCAGCTCGGACGGACAGGGGCAGCCCCAGCATTTT
.	TRBJ1-6	TRBV6-2/TRBV6-3	.	CASSYYTREPLHF	TGTGCCAGCAGTTACTACACCCGCGAACCCCTCCACTTT
.	TRBJ2-1	TRBV6-2/TRBV6-3	.	CASSYAPGQSSYNEQFF	TGTGCCAGCAGTTACGCACCGGGACAAAGCTCCTACAATGAGCAGTTCTTC
few	TRBJ1-5	TRBV2	TRBD1	CASSVGQGGQPQHF	TGTGCCAGCAGTGTGGGACAGGGAGGGCAGCCCCAGCATTTT
.	TRBJ2-4	TRBV21-1	.	CASSTAREGVNAKNIQYF	TGTGCCAGCAGCACCGCTCGTGAAGGGGTTAACGCCAAAAACATTCAGTACTTC
.	TRBJ1-5	TRBV19	TRBD1	CATGTGNINQPQHF	TGTGCCACAGGGACAGGGAACATCAATCAGCCCCAGCATTTT
.	TRBJ1-2	TRBV11-2	TRBD1	CASSLDPGQGEHGYTF	TGTGCCAGCAGCTTAGATCCAGGACAGGGAGAGCATGGCTACACCTTC
.	TRBJ2-3	TRBV10-3	TRBD2	CATSERGGTDTQYF	TGTGCCACCTCTGAGCGGGGTGGCACAGATACGCAGTATTTT
once	TRBJ2-7	TRBV7-2	TRBD1	CASSLVPPDRGHRNF	TGTGCCAGCAGCTTAGTGCCCCCTGACAGGGGGCACAGGAACTTC
.	TRBJ2-6	TRBV7-3	.	CASSLSGPGANVLTF	TGTGCCAGCAGCTTAAGCGGTCCTGGGGCCAACGTCCTGACTTTC
.	TRBJ2-7	TRBV7-6	TRBD1	CASSPRTGGAQYF	TGTGCCAGCAGTCCACGCACAGGGGGCGCACAGTACTTC
.	TRBJ2-1	TRBV6-2/TRBV6-3	.	CASSYSGTGHEQFF	TGTGCCAGCAGTTATAGCGGGACAGGCCATGAGCAGTTCTTC
.	TRBJ2-7	TRBV27	.	CASSLNEDAYEQYF	TGTGCCAGCAGTTTAAACGAGGACGCCTACGAGCAGTACTTC
.	TRBJ2-5	TRBV11-3	.	CASSRGSGGRETQYF	TGTGCCAGCAGCCGGGGGTCAGGGGGTCGAGAGACCCAGTACTTC
.	TRBJ1-2	TRBV12-3/TRBV12-4	.	CASSPGNDGYTF	TGTGCCAGCAGTCCCGGGAATGACGGCTACACCTTC
.	TRBJ2-2	TRBV4-3	TRBD2	CASSQGRRAGGRNGELFF	TGCGCCAGCAGCCAAGGACGGAGAGCGGGGGGGCGGAACGGGGAGCTGTTTTTT
.	TRBJ2-1	TRBV30	TRBD1	CAGFGTGVSGEQFF	TGTGCCGGATTTGGGACAGGGGTATCTGGTGAGCAGTTCTTC
.	TRBJ1-1	TRBV5-8	.	CASSSYKNTEAFF	TGTGCCAGCAGCTCATATAAGAACACTGAAGCTTTCTTT